Below, one T cell receptor beta chain is given with its context. What it binds is not known. The sample is drawn from a study of vaccination and CD4 T cells after COVID-19. This CDR3 comprises 19 residues. Germline V gene lookup returns CDR1 MNHEY and CDR2 SMNVEV (reference sequence). V dropped 4 bases and J dropped 4 bases, with 23 bases sitting between them. Treatment defined: roughly nine-day PBMC culture with coronavirus spike peptide pools or control peptides (ViraFEST assay). IL-2 (roughly 9.3 IU/ml) and peptide pools (about 10 ug/ml) were added to cultures of under 2.5 million PBMCs per well. Sequence data for DNA of cultured CD4+ T cells were generated by the Oncomine TCR Beta short-read assay. Each CDR3 protein gets one entry after TCRdb re-called the PCR reads with MiXCR. The top ten clones hold roughly 11% of a sample with approximately 10,000 distinct CDR3 sequences, roughly three quarters of them seen once.

The sequence came from a human donor who had recovered from COVID-19. Sequencing was done on a sample of CD4+ T cells from blood, cultured in vitro. The gene calls are TRBV27 and TRBJ2-6, with a tentative D call TRBD1 (6 bases). The CDR3 sequence: CASSWVPPQGGAGANVLTF. CDR3 DNA sequence: TGTGCCAGCAGTTGGGTACCCCCACAGGGCGGTGCGGGGGCCAACGTCCTGACTTTC.